The 25 T cell receptor beta chains presented below share a single source sample, sequenced in a study of blood T cell repertoires in COVID-19. Measured with immunoSEQ multiplex PCR; TCRdb has only the in-frame clones, and not every one. The top ten clones hold approximately 1.1% of a sample with 100,000 to 150,000 clones, around nine tenths of them seen once. Input material: peripheral blood. The receptor source for this set is a woman over 75 with acute or convalescent COVID-19.

J is TRBJ1-6 and V is TRBV7-9; no clear D. Trimming took 3 bases from V and 6 from J, leaving 12 bases between them. Germline CDR1 is SEHNR and CDR2 is FQNEAQ (reference sequence). This CDR3 contains 15 residues. The CDR3, as DNA: TGTGCCAGCAGCTTTGAGGGTATGGGTAATTCACCCCTCCACTTT. Protein sequence: CASSFEGMGNSPLHF.

V and J are TRBV5-1 and TRBJ2-7; TRBD1 is a possible D gene (6 bases). CDR1 is SGHRS, CDR2 YFSETQ, per germline. This CDR3 comprises 13 residues. Trimming took off 4 bases at V and 3 bases at J, with 11 bases between the two ends. The CDR3 coding sequence is TGCGCCAGCAGCACGGACAGACACTACGAGCAGTACTTC. Protein: CASSTDRHYEQYF.

The V call is TRBV20-1, the J call TRBJ2-2, with TRBD2 identical over 8 bases. The junction had 6 bases not matched to a gene; V was cut back by 3 bases and J by 6 bases. CDR3 size: 14 residues. From germline, CDR1 is DFQATT and CDR2 SNEGSKA (reference sequence). CDR3 nucleotides: TGCAGTGCTAGTCGGGGGGGGCGCGCCGGGGAGCTGTTTTTT. Translation gives CSASRGGRAGELFF.

V and J are TRBV6-5 and TRBJ2-3, with a possible D match to TRBD2 (6 bases). The CDR3 contains 13 residues. In germline, CDR1 is MNHEY, CDR2 SVGAGI. Trimming left V 6 bases short and J 5 bases short, with 12 bases between. Here the CDR3 DNA reads TGTGCCAGCAGCCACCTAGCGCAAGATACGCAGTATTTT. Translation: CASSHLAQDTQYF.

This chain connects TRBV7-8 to TRBJ2-1; 12 positions match TRBD1. The V segment lost 5 bases and the J segment 6 bases; nucleotides outside the gene matches: 5. The CDR3 extends over 15 amino acids. CDR1 SGHVS and CDR2 FQNEAQ come from the germline V gene. CDR3 in amino acids: CASSPGQGAINEQFF. The CDR3 DNA reads TGTGCCAGCAGCCCGGGACAGGGGGCTATCAATGAGCAGTTCTTC.

The chain is built from TRBV27 and TRBJ1-4; D call uncertain. The length of the CDR3 is 14 residues. V was clipped by 0 bases and J by 8 bases, with 10 bases between them. Germline assignment: CDR1 MNHEY and CDR2 SMNVEV (reference sequence). The CDR3 bases are TGTGCCAGCAGTTTATCCGGGATTCGGGAAAAACTGTTTTTT. Translated: CASSLSGIREKLFF. Together with reference TRBV27 and TRBJ1-4, the CDR3 gives the full variable domain: EAQVTQNPRYLITVTGKKLTVTCSQNMNHEYMSWYRQDPGLGLRQIYYSMNVEVTDKGDVPEGYKVSRKEKRNFPLILESPSPNQTSLYFCASSLSGIREKLFFGSGTQLSVL.

The chain uses TRBV20-1 and TRBJ2-6; 7 bases are shared with TRBD2. J was trimmed by 0 bases and V by 3 bases; bases with no gene match: 8. Germline CDR1 DFQATT, CDR2 SNEGSKA (reference sequence). CDR3 length: 17 residues. The CDR3 region is CSASMEGGLSGANVLTF. The CDR3 DNA follows: TGCAGTGCTAGTATGGAGGGAGGGCTCTCTGGGGCCAACGTCCTGACTTTC.

As for this clone: Its ends do not fully match the called genes, so a read error is possible. The gene calls are TRBV5-1 and TRBJ2-5, with 8 bases identical to TRBD2. Germline CDR1 reads SGHRS; CDR2 reads YFSETQ. The CDR3 length is 17 residues. In DNA form, the CDR3 reads TGCGCCCGCAGCCTACGCGGCGGGGGGAGAGGAGGAGAGACCCAGTACTTC. Amino acid sequence: CARSLRGGGRGGETQYF. Supplemented by reference TRBV5-1 and TRBJ2-5, the full variable domain reads KAGVTQTPRYLIKTRGQQVTLSCSPISGHRSVSWYQQTPGQGLQFLFEYFSETQRNKGNFPGRFSGRQFSNSRSEMNVSTLELGDSALYLCARSLRGGGRGGETQYFGPGTRLLVL.

The V and J genes are TRBV6-2 or TRBV6-3 and TRBJ1-6; D is ambiguous. V dropped 0 bases and J dropped 7 bases, with 7 bases sitting between them. CDR3 size: 14 residues. Germline V gene lookup returns CDR1 MNHEY and CDR2 SVGEGT. This chain's CDR3 is CASSYSNGNSPLHF. DNA of the CDR3: TGTGCCAGCAGTTACTCGAACGGGAATTCACCCCTCCACTTT.

In this sample, this clone turned up once. The chain has TRBV6-6 and TRBJ2-1, with 14 bases that match TRBD2. The CDR3 has 23 residues. Germline V gene lookup returns CDR1 MNHNY and CDR2 SVGAGI (reference sequence). V was clipped by 5 bases and J by 7 bases; unmatched bases: 28. This CDR3 is CASSPRRAGTSGSPLFALNEQFF. The CDR3 region has the DNA TGTGCCAGCAGTCCCCGCAGGGCCGGGACTAGCGGGAGCCCCTTGTTCGCTTTGAATGAGCAGTTCTTC.

The rearrangement joins TRBV7-3 to TRBJ2-1; TRBD1 agrees at 9 bases. Trimming cost V 4 bases and J 4 bases; bases outside gene matches: 5. The CDR3 has 15 amino acids. CDR1 is SGHTA, CDR2 FQGTGA, per germline. CDR3 sequence reads: CASSWGQGRYNEQFF. The CDR3 nucleotides are TGTGCCAGCAGCTGGGGACAGGGAAGATACAATGAGCAGTTCTTC.

This chain links TRBV18 with TRBJ1-2; D is possibly TRBD1 (5 bases). Germline CDR1 KGHSH, CDR2 LQKENI. The CDR3 has 15 amino acids. V was pared by 4 bases and J by 4 bases, with 16 bases between. The CDR3 spells CASSQASTVRYGYTF. The CDR3 coding sequence is TGTGCCAGCTCACAAGCCTCGACAGTCCGCTATGGCTACACCTTC.

The table lists this clone with a count of one. The chain links TRBV5-1 to TRBJ1-1, with D uncertain. Germline CDR1 and CDR2: SGHRS and YFSETQ. The CDR3 loop spans 14 amino acids. The germline V and J ends were trimmed by 7 bases and 7 bases, with 20 bases remaining between them. The CDR3, as DNA: TGCGCCAGCGCTTTCGAGGGATATAGAGGTGAAGCTTTCTTT. Translation: CASAFEGYRGEAFF.

The J gene is TRBJ2-3, the V gene TRBV29-1, with 8 bases that match TRBD1. CDR1 is SQVTM, CDR2 ANQGSEA, per germline. J gave up 0 bases and V 4 bases, and 18 bases lay outside the gene matches. The CDR3 totals 19 residues. CDR3 DNA sequence: TGCAGCGTTGCAGGGACAGGAACTTACGCGGTTTCTAGCACAGATACGCAGTATTTT. Its protein is CSVAGTGTYAVSSTDTQYF.

The chain recombines TRBV4-1 with TRBJ1-2, with D maybe TRBD1 (6 bases). The ends were cut back, 2 bases at V and 6 bases at J, with 10 bases in the middle. The CDR3 is made up of 13 amino acids. Looked up from germline, CDR1 is MGHRA and CDR2 is YSYEKL. The CDR3 coding sequence is TGCGCCAGCAGCCAAAGGACAGCCCATGGCTACACCTTC. Translated, it gives CASSQRTAHGYTF.

The rearrangement uses TRBV28 and TRBJ2-7; 12 nucleotides line up with TRBD1. V trimming: 6 bases; J trimming: 3 bases; junction bases outside the gene matches: 3. The CDR3 consists of 14 residues. Germline CDR1 and CDR2: MDHEN and SYDVKM. The CDR3 DNA follows: TGTGCCAGCAGGGGACAGGGGGCGGGCTACGAGCAGTACTTC. It specifies CASRGQGAGYEQYF.

This sequence joins TRBV6-6 and TRBJ2-5, with TRBD2 matching 9 bases. Trimming took 5 bases from V and 5 from J; bases not matched to a gene: 12. Germline CDR1 MNHNY, CDR2 SVGAGI (reference sequence). This CDR3 is built from 16 residues. The CDR3 protein is CASSPPRAGGSETQYF. CDR3 nucleotides: TGTGCCAGCAGTCCTCCCCGGGCGGGAGGGTCTGAGACCCAGTACTTC.

The chain carries TRBV5-1 and TRBJ1-4, with 7 positions matching TRBD1. Germline lookup yields CDR1 SGHRS and CDR2 YFSETQ. V shed 0 bases, J shed 8 bases, and the junction held 4 bases outside the gene matches. This CDR3 spans 14 amino acids. For the CDR3, the DNA is TGCGCCAGCAGCTTGGGACAGGGCGAGGAAAAACTGTTTTTT. Protein product: CASSLGQGEEKLFF.

J is TRBJ2-7 and V is TRBV5-1, with D tentatively TRBD1 (5 bases). Trimming shortened V by 4 bases and J by 5 bases, and 13 bases separated the two germline ends. This CDR3 comprises 13 residues. Germline V gene lookup returns CDR1 SGHRS and CDR2 YFSETQ. The CDR3 sequence is CASSRKTGDEQYF. The CDR3 region has the DNA TGCGCCAGCAGCCGAAAAACAGGAGACGAGCAGTACTTC.

The V gene is TRBV28, the J gene TRBJ2-2; 8 bases match TRBD2. Per germline, CDR1 MDHEN and CDR2 SYDVKM. V dropped 3 bases and J dropped 0; count of bases not matched to a gene: 3. There are 16 residues in the CDR3. CDR3 bases: TGTGCCAGCAGTTTCGGGAGGGACCCGAACACCGGGGAGCTGTTTTTT. Encoded protein: CASSFGRDPNTGELFF.

The rearrangement uses TRBV3-1 (or the pseudogene TRBV3-2) and TRBJ2-1, with D possibly matching TRBD2 (6 bases). CDR1 is LGHDT, CDR2 YNNKEL, per germline (reference sequence). Trimming removed 3 bases at V and 0 bases at J, with 9 bases between. This CDR3 comprises 15 residues. The CDR3 coding sequence is TGTGCCAGCAGCCAGCCGGGACTCTCCTACAATGAGCAGTTCTTC. Its protein product is CASSQPGLSYNEQFF.

The CDR3 region has the DNA TGTGCCAGCAGTTTTCGTGTTGATCAGCCCCAGCATTTT. Translated: CASSFRVDQPQHF. The chain has TRBV12-3 or TRBV12-4 and TRBJ1-5; D gene ambiguous. The CDR3 is 13 amino acids. V dropped 3 bases and J dropped 5 bases, with 8 bases sitting between them.

Here the CDR3 DNA reads TGTGCCAGCAGTCTAACCCCGGGACAGGGGCAGTATTTT. Translation gives CASSLTPGQGQYF. The gene calls are TRBV7-2 and TRBJ2-3; 9 nucleotides line up with TRBD1. Trimming took 6 bases from V and 11 from J; bases not matched to a gene: 9. Germline CDR1 is SGHTA and CDR2 is FQGNSA. The CDR3 is 13 amino acids.

This clone has more than one count but fewer than ten. J is TRBJ2-3 and V is TRBV29-1; tentatively, D is TRBD2 (5 bases). The length of the CDR3 is 14 residues. V lost 4 bases, J lost 7 bases, and 18 bases lay in between. CDR1 and CDR2 from the germline V gene are SQVTM and ANQGSEA. The CDR3 reads CSVGPSGRGNTQYF. CDR3 bases: TGCAGCGTTGGCCCCAGTGGCCGAGGGAATACGCAGTATTTT.

The chain is built from TRBV5-1 and TRBJ2-2; TRBD1 is a possible D gene (5 bases). V dropped 1 base and J dropped 1 base, with 11 bases sitting between them. The CDR3 is 16 residues long. Germline CDR1 reads SGHRS; CDR2 reads YFSETQ. DNA for the CDR3: TGCGCCAGCAGCTTGCAGGGCTACGAGAACACCGGGGAGCTGTTTTTT. Translating gives CASSLQGYENTGELFF.